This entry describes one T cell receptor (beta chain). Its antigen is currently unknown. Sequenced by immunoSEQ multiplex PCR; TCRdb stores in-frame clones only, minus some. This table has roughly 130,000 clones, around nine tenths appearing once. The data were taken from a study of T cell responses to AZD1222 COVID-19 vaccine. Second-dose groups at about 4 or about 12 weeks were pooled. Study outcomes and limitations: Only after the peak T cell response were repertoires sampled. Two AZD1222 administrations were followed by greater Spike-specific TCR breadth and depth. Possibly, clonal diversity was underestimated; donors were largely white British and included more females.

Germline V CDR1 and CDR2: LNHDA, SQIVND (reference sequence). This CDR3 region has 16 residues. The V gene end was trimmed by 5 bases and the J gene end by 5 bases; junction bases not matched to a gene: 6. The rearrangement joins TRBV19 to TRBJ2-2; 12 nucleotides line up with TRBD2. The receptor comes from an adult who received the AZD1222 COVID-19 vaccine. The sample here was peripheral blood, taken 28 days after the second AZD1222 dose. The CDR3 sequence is CASSPLAGGRTGELFF. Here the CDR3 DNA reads TGTGCCAGTAGTCCACTAGCGGGAGGTCGGACCGGGGAGCTGTTTTTT.